Presented here are 24 T cell receptor beta chains from one specimen sequenced in a study of CXCR3-negative and CXCR3-positive naive CD8 T cells. Each TRB cDNA library was prepared by 5' RACE (with UMI labels). Reanalyzing the 5' RACE reads, TCRdb keeps one entry per CDR3 protein, without DNA. This sample's clone table lists tens of thousands of distinct CDR3 sequences. Sequenced sample: naive CXCR3- CD8+ T cells from blood. This sample's subset: CD45RO-CCR7+CD27+CD95- naive CD8+ T cells lacking CXCR3 (TNR3-). These receptors all come from a human donor in good health. Some clones in this sample may be carry-over from other donors' samples.

This chain's CDR3 is CASSLGQGTLYEQFF. The chain joins TRBV7-9 to TRBJ2-1. Germline CDR1 SEHNR, CDR2 FQNEAQ (reference sequence). The CDR3 totals 15 residues.

V gene TRBV10-3 combines with J gene TRBJ2-7; TCRdb lists TRBD2, though no DNA is available to test this call. CDR3 length: 13 amino acids. From germline, CDR1 is ENHRY and CDR2 SYGVKD. This chain's CDR3 is CAISSGLADEQYF.

CDR3 region: CSVEQNYGYTF. This chain uses TRBV29-1 with TRBJ1-2. Germline values: CDR1 SQVTM, CDR2 ANQGSEA. The CDR3 has 11 amino acids.

This chain uses TRBV7-2 with TRBJ2-1; without DNA, the TCRdb call of TRBD1 cannot be checked. The CDR3 runs to 16 residues. Germline CDR1 is SGHTA and CDR2 is FQGNSA. CDR3 protein: CASSPTIRDSQNEQFF. Full variable domain (remainder filled in from reference TRBV7-2 and TRBJ2-1): GAGVSQSPSNKVTEKGKDVELRCDPISGHTALYWYRQSLGQGLEFLIYFQGNSAPDKSGLPSDRFSAERTGGSVSTLTIQRTQQEDSAVYLCASSPTIRDSQNEQFFGPGTRLTVL.

The chain employs TRBV7-8 and TRBJ1-4. The V gene's germline CDR1 is SGHVS and CDR2 FQNEAQ. This CDR3 has 17 amino acids. The CDR3 region is CASSHPSVVGTNEKLFF.

The chain links TRBV30 to TRBJ1-5. The CDR3 is made up of 14 amino acids. Germline lookup yields CDR1 GTSNPN and CDR2 SVGIG (reference sequence). The CDR3 here is CAWSEQGYNQPQHF. Looking up the rest from reference TRBV30 and TRBJ1-5 gives the full variable domain: SQTIHQWPATLVQPVGSPLSLECTVEGTSNPNLYWYRQAAGRGLQLLFYSVGIGQISSEVPQNLSASRPQDRQFILSSKKLLLSDSGFYLCAWSEQGYNQPQHFGDGTRLSIL.

V is TRBV18 and J is TRBJ2-1; TCRdb picks TRBD1, but there is no DNA to check that call. Germline V CDR1 and CDR2: KGHSH, LQKENI. The CDR3 runs 16 residues. Here the CDR3 reads CASSDLLQGWSNEQFF.

CDR3 region: CASSQVTGKENEQFF. The chain couples TRBV4-3 to TRBJ2-1; TCRdb outputs TRBD1, but without DNA this stays unchecked. CDR3 length equals 15 residues. CDR1 LGHNA and CDR2 YSLEER come from the germline V gene.

V gene TRBV4-1 combines with J gene TRBJ2-7; without DNA, the TCRdb call of TRBD1 cannot be checked. CDR1 is MGHRA and CDR2 is YSYEKL in the germline V gene. The CDR3 is 16 residues long. CDR3 sequence reads: CASSQDPGGSSYEQYF.

J is TRBJ2-7 and V is TRBV2; there is no DNA to check the TCRdb D call of TRBD1. CDR3 length: 15 amino acids. Germline assignment: CDR1 SNHLY and CDR2 FYNNEI. CDR3 residues: CASSEYWDSSYEQYF.

This sequence joins TRBV29-1 and TRBJ1-2. This CDR3 has 14 amino acids. Germline loops: CDR1 SQVTM, CDR2 ANQGSEA. The CDR3 loop is CSAPSFAEDYGYTF.

The chain joins TRBV5-1 to TRBJ2-7. Looked up from germline, CDR1 is SGHRS and CDR2 is YFSETQ. The CDR3 runs 14 residues. CDR3 loop: CASSLSYNSYEQYF.

The V gene is TRBV5-1, the J gene TRBJ2-7; the D call from TCRdb, TRBD2, cannot be confirmed without DNA. The V gene's germline CDR1 is SGHRS and CDR2 YFSETQ. The CDR3 is 15 amino acids. Here the CDR3 reads CASSPGDSKVGEQYF.

The CDR3 sequence: CASSPTGTHNPNTEAFF. This chain uses TRBV4-1 with TRBJ1-1; the D call of TRBD1 rests on TCRdb alone, since no DNA is present to check it. The length of the CDR3 is 17 residues. Per germline, CDR1 MGHRA and CDR2 YSYEKL.

This sequence joins TRBV29-1 and TRBJ2-1; TCRdb reports TRBD1, a call that lacks DNA to check it against. CDR1 and CDR2 (germline): SQVTM, ANQGSEA. The CDR3 is made up of 13 amino acids. This chain's CDR3 is CSGQSPNYNEQFF.

This chain connects TRBV28 to TRBJ2-1; without DNA, the TCRdb call of TRBD2 cannot be checked. Germline CDR1 MDHEN, CDR2 SYDVKM. This CDR3 is built from 15 residues. The CDR3 region is CASSLRGSRYNEQFF. The full variable domain, in which reference TRBV28 and TRBJ2-1 provide the parts outside the CDR3, is DVKVTQSSRYLVKRTGEKVFLECVQDMDHENMFWYRQDPGLGLRLIYFSYDVKMKEKGDIPEGYSVSREKKERFSLILESASTNQTSMYLCASSLRGSRYNEQFFGPGTRLTVL.

V gene TRBV4-3 combines with J gene TRBJ2-5; with no DNA, the TCRdb D assignment of TRBD2 cannot be verified. Germline V gene sequence: CDR1 LGHNA, CDR2 YSLEER. There are 14 residues in the CDR3. The CDR3 protein is CASSQAGGMETQYF.

The rearrangement uses TRBV28 and TRBJ2-5; without DNA, the TCRdb call of TRBD1 cannot be checked. The CDR3 runs to 15 residues. Germline CDR1 MDHEN, CDR2 SYDVKM. The CDR3 is CASSPWRGAGETQYF.

This chain uses TRBV19 with TRBJ2-1; the TCRdb call, TRBD1, lacks DNA for checking. The germline CDR1 and CDR2 sequences are LNHDA and SQIVND (reference sequence). There are 15 residues in the CDR3. Here the CDR3 reads CASSIGDRGYNEQFF.

CDR3 sequence: CASSGDKGPETQYF. The chain recombines TRBV9 with TRBJ2-5; the TCRdb call, TRBD1, lacks DNA for checking. The CDR3 spans 14 residues. The germline V gene has CDR1 SGDLS and CDR2 YYNGEE.

The V gene is TRBV6-5, the J gene TRBJ2-2; the TCRdb call, TRBD1, lacks DNA for checking. CDR3 length: 13 amino acids. Germline V gene sequence: CDR1 MNHEY, CDR2 SVGAGI. CDR3 residues: CASSYWGSGELFF.

The gene calls are TRBV29-1 and TRBJ2-5; the TCRdb D gene call, TRBD2, has no DNA to confirm it. The CDR3 extends over 13 amino acids. The V gene's germline CDR1 is SQVTM and CDR2 ANQGSEA. The CDR3 sequence is CSVVLEAQETQYF.

The chain employs TRBV5-8 and TRBJ2-7; TCRdb selects TRBD1, and the lack of DNA leaves this call unchecked. This CDR3 region has 16 residues. Per germline, CDR1 SGHTS and CDR2 YDEGEE. CDR3 protein: CASSTGFSSTTDEQYF.

The genes are TRBV10-3 and TRBJ2-3; with no DNA, the TCRdb D assignment of TRBD2 cannot be verified. Germline CDR1 ENHRY, CDR2 SYGVKD. This CDR3 is built from 16 residues. CDR3 loop: CAISELAGGPGDTQYF.